This T cell receptor (beta chain) originates from a study of T cells after yellow fever vaccination (dated by TCRdb to about 2019). Study-level background: The SMART-Seq v4 Ultra Low Input RNA kit was used to prepare libraries from fractions with low cell numbers. Two healthy male donors, one aged 18 to 30 and one aged 30 to 40 years, were included in the cohort. To track T-cell clones before and after primary and booster YFV17D yellow fever vaccination, bulk TCR alpha and beta repertoires were sequenced longitudinally. Bulk PBMC replicates and cell subsets were isolated from blood drawn at multiple timepoints before and after both primary and secondary immunization. Beyond this particular receptor, the publication reports: Only a couple of donors were included in the study, so the extent to which the findings can be generalized is limited. The secondary T-cell response was found to be weaker but faster than the primary response, with a peak reached on day 5 rather than on day 15. Computational filtering was needed because FACS-sorted repertoires could contain abundant contaminating clonotypes from the bulk population. Most clones expanded after primary vaccination were re-detected after the booster (around 96% of CD4 and approximately 89% of CD8), suggesting broad memory maintenance. A small fraction of clonotypes showed up in both the CD4 and CD8 compartments, probably as a result of convergent recombination.

The treatment or condition label corresponds to: live attenuated yellow fever vaccine strain. At each blood-draw timepoint, two biological replicates of bulk PBMCs were obtained. PBMCs were isolated from peripheral blood using a standard Ficoll-Paque protocol. TriZol was used to extract RNA from bulk PBMCs, from CD4 and CD8 fractions, and from dextramer-positive and dextramer-negative fractions. Ten or more counts support this clonotype. The antigen it binds to is not known. Base qualities were left out, and no much larger clone turns up one base away. TCR cDNA was synthesized by 5'RACE template switching, through which a universal primer site and unique molecular identifiers were introduced. Priming of cDNA synthesis was performed from both the TCR alpha and TCR beta constant segments. Libraries were amplified in two PCR steps, with sample barcodes and sequencing adapters added in the second step. Sequencing of libraries was performed on Illumina HiSeq 2500 (2x100 bp) or NovaSeq (2x150 bp). The study's processing was this. MIGEC was used to demultiplex reads and collapse the reads into UMI consensus sequences, and MiXCR was used for V(D)J alignment. Vaccine-responding clonotypes were defined with edgeR using replicate PBMC samples, requiring FDR below 0.01 and a log2 fold change above 5 up to day 15. Each bulk clonotype received a CD4 or CD8 identity based on whether the sequenced CD4 or CD8 repertoire contained that clonotype at higher abundance. The public reads were reanalyzed by TCRdb: fastp trimming at Q25, MiXCR alignment, in-frame beta chains only. Identical CDR3 proteins give one entry, which carries the most common genes and DNA. TCRdb assigned the V and J calls; the authors' analysis was not used. This sample gives roughly 330,000 distinct CDR3 sequences in total; roughly 7% of them show up just once. Roughly a sixth of the sample lies in the top ten.

The germline ends are 8 bases apart after V is trimmed by 5 bases and J by 0 bases. The germline V gene sets CDR1 to SGHVS and CDR2 to FQNEAQ. The CDR3 has 15 amino acids, counting the end cysteine and phenylalanine. This entry keeps only the CDR3 DNA: 45 bases, framed from base 1. Rearrangement joined TRBV7-8 to TRBJ2-6; a confident D gene designation cannot be given. The sequencing here drew on PBMCs, taken about 41 days after the first yellow fever vaccination. The sequence was collected from a man aged 18-30 years who received the YFV17D yellow fever vaccine. The CDR3 reads CASSQRSSGANVLTF. The bases are TGTGCCAGCAGCCAACGTAGCTCTGGGGCCAACGTCCTGACTTTC.